Shown below are 29 T cell receptor beta chains from a single sample sequenced in a study of cytomegalovirus exposure and HLA in healthy donors. PCR was performed using 60 Vbeta and 13 Jbeta primers. Sequencing was performed with immunoSEQ multiplex PCR; in TCRdb, only in-frame clones are kept and a portion is missing. The data contain around 160,000 clones, approximately 85% of them singletons. The source material was PBMCs. Receptor source: a man between 18 and 35 years old in good health and CMV-seropositive.

This chain links TRBV4-1 with TRBJ1-2; weak D call: TRBD1 (6 bases). Germline loops: CDR1 MGHRA, CDR2 YSYEKL. The length of the CDR3 is 16 residues. The V end was cut by 0 bases, the J end by 5 bases, with 16 bases between. The CDR3 sequence: CASSQEGAERGYGYTF. In DNA form, the CDR3 reads TGCGCCAGCAGCCAAGAGGGGGCCGAAAGGGGGTATGGCTACACCTTC.

The chain employs TRBV7-8 and TRBJ1-2, with D tentatively TRBD1 (6 bases). This CDR3 spans 14 amino acids. Germline assignment: CDR1 SGHVS and CDR2 FQNEAQ. V was clipped by 3 bases and J by 6 bases, with 14 bases between them. The CDR3 DNA is TGTGCCAGCAGCTTCCCCGGGGGGGCGGATGGCTACACCTTC. Residues: CASSFPGGADGYTF.

The chain joins TRBV30 to TRBJ2-7, with TRBD1 matching over 9 bases. CDR1 is GTSNPN and CDR2 is SVGIG in the germline V gene (reference sequence). The J segment lost 4 bases and the V segment lost 4 bases, leaving 11 bases of the junction unmatched. The CDR3 is 15 residues long. In nucleotides, the CDR3 is TGTGCCTGGACCCCCCGGGACAGGGCTGCGTACGAGCAGTACTTC. Protein: CAWTPRDRAAYEQYF.

The chain employs TRBV6-4 and TRBJ2-1, with 7 nucleotides matching TRBD1. The V and J ends lost 0 bases and 0 bases, in that order; junction bases with no gene match: 5. Looked up from germline, CDR1 is MRHNA and CDR2 is SNTAGT. This CDR3 contains 17 residues. CDR3 protein: CASSDSPGGGSYNEQFF. The CDR3 nucleotides read TGTGCCAGCAGTGACTCCCCAGGGGGTGGCTCCTACAATGAGCAGTTCTTC.

This chain links TRBV7-2 with TRBJ2-7; TRBD1 agrees at 7 bases. V trimming: 7 bases; J trimming: 0 bases; junction bases outside the gene matches: 3. This CDR3 is 13 amino acids long. Germline CDR1 reads SGHTA; CDR2 reads FQGNSA. The CDR3 DNA sequence: TGTGCCAGCATTAAGGGGGCCTCCTACGAGCAGTACTTC. Protein sequence: CASIKGASYEQYF.

This chain connects TRBV4-1 to TRBJ2-3; D call uncertain. CDR3 length equals 17 residues. Trimming shortened V by 0 bases and J by 0 bases, and 13 bases separated the two germline ends. Germline V gene sequence: CDR1 MGHRA, CDR2 YSYEKL. This chain's CDR3 is CASSQEFGLVSTDTQYF. As DNA, the CDR3 is TGCGCCAGCAGCCAAGAATTCGGTCTAGTGAGCACAGATACGCAGTATTTT.

The V and J genes are TRBV6-5 and TRBJ2-5, with a tentative D call TRBD1 (5 bases). The J call may be wrong; the DNA end is better matched by TRBJ2-7. The CDR3 is made up of 14 amino acids. In germline, CDR1 is MNHEY, CDR2 SVGAGI. DNA for the CDR3: TGTGCCAGCAGTAACTTCGACAGCACCTACGAGCAGTACTTC. Protein sequence: CASSNFDSTYEQYF.

The CDR3 nucleotides are TGTGCCAGCGCTCCTGATCCCCCGGAGTTACGCGATGAGCAGTTCTTC. Translating it yields CASAPDPPELRDEQFF. The rearrangement uses TRBV27 and TRBJ2-1; D remains ambiguous. Germline lookup yields CDR1 MNHEY and CDR2 SMNVEV (reference sequence). The V gene lost 8 bases and the J gene lost 8 bases, with 25 bases spanning the gap. This CDR3 has 16 residues.

This sequence joins TRBV27 and TRBJ2-7, with D perhaps matching TRBD1 (6 bases). With 5 bases removed from V and 0 bases from J, the gap between germline ends came to 11 bases. CDR1 and CDR2 (germline): MNHEY, SMNVEV (reference sequence). The CDR3 length is 14 residues. The DNA of the CDR3 is TGTGCCAGCAGTCCCTGGACAGCCTCCTACGAGCAGTACTTC. Its protein is CASSPWTASYEQYF.

The chain has TRBV6-1 and TRBJ1-5, with TRBD1 identical over 8 bases. Looked up from germline, CDR1 is MNHNS and CDR2 is SASEGT. V lost 7 bases and J lost 5; bases outside the gene matches: 10. CDR3 length: 15 residues. CDR3 protein: CASTWNRGGDQPQHF. CDR3 bases: TGTGCCAGCACTTGGAACAGGGGGGGCGATCAGCCCCAGCATTTT.

V usage is TRBV4-1 and J usage is TRBJ2-3; 9 positions agree with TRBD2. V shed 2 bases and J 3 bases; nucleotides not matched to a gene: 0. The CDR3 is 14 amino acids. Per the germline V gene, CDR1 is MGHRA and CDR2 is YSYEKL. Written as DNA, the CDR3 is TGCGCCAGCAGCCAAAGCGGGGGGACAGATACGCAGTATTTT. It specifies CASSQSGGTDTQYF.

The CDR3 DNA reads TGTGCCAGCAGCTGGACAGGGTCATCTGAAGCTTTCTTT. Its protein product is CASSWTGSSEAFF. The chain couples TRBV7-9 to TRBJ1-1; 8 bases align to TRBD1. This CDR3 region has 13 residues. CDR1 and CDR2 from the germline V gene are SEHNR and FQNEAQ (reference sequence). V trimming: 4 bases; J trimming: 6 bases; junction bases outside the gene matches: 4.

The V gene is TRBV9, the J gene TRBJ1-1; no definite D call. This CDR3 has 13 residues. CDR1 is SGDLS, CDR2 YYNGEE, per germline. Trimming left V 3 bases short and J 3 bases short, with 9 bases between. The CDR3 sequence: CASSGLGDTEAFF. In DNA, the CDR3 is TGTGCCAGCAGCGGACTAGGAGACACTGAAGCTTTCTTT.

This chain joins TRBV6-6 and TRBJ1-1; D might be TRBD1 (6 bases). This CDR3 comprises 13 residues. Trimming cost V 6 bases and J 0 bases, with 8 bases left between them. Germline CDR1 is MNHNY and CDR2 is SVGAGI (reference sequence). For the CDR3, the DNA is TGTGCCAGCAGACAGGGACTGAACACTGAAGCTTTCTTT. This gives the protein CASRQGLNTEAFF.

In its sample, this clone was seen once. This chain links TRBV11-2 with TRBJ1-3, with TRBD1 identical over 8 bases. CDR1 is SGHAT, CDR2 FQNNGV, per germline. CDR3 size: 15 residues. V trimming: 5 bases; J trimming: 4 bases; junction bases outside the gene matches: 7. In DNA form, the CDR3 reads TGTGCCAGCAGCCCCCGTGGACAGGGAGGAAACACCATATATTTT. Protein sequence: CASSPRGQGGNTIYF.

This clone has just one count. V gene TRBV21-1 combines with J gene TRBJ1-5; the D call in the table, TRBD1, was not verified against the DNA. TRBV21-1 is a documented pseudogene. The CDR3 contains 17 residues. The DNA for the CDR3 is TGTGCCAGCAGCACTGGGACAGGGGCGGTCGGCAATCAGCCCCAGCATTTT. This sequence encodes CASSTGTGAVGNQPQHF.

Details on this clone: This sample includes further DNA sequences coding for the same CDR3. This chain uses TRBV5-1 with TRBJ2-3; 12 bases line up with TRBD2. V lost 3 bases and J lost 2; bases outside the gene matches: 4. Germline CDR1 reads SGHRS; CDR2 reads YFSETQ. The CDR3 has 16 residues. CDR3 nucleotide sequence: TGCGCCAGCAGCTCGGGACTAGCGGGTAACACAGATACGCAGTATTTT. Protein: CASSSGLAGNTDTQYF.

This clone turned up a few times. J is TRBJ1-1 and V is TRBV6-1; 8 nucleotides match TRBD1. V shed 10 bases, J shed 1 base, and the junction held 5 bases outside the gene matches. Germline CDR1 MNHNS, CDR2 SASEGT. This CDR3 comprises 13 residues. The CDR3 nucleotides read TGTGCCATCCAGGGGGCGCGGAACACTGAAGCTTTCTTT. This gives the protein CAIQGARNTEAFF.

The J gene is TRBJ2-5, the V gene TRBV7-2, with D maybe TRBD1 (5 bases). Germline assignment: CDR1 SGHTA and CDR2 FQGNSA. The CDR3 spans 15 residues. The V and J ends lost 5 bases and 5 bases respectively, with 18 bases between them. In nucleotides, the CDR3 is TGTGCCAGCAGCCCTCAGACAGACCCCCAGGAGACCCAGTACTTC. Protein: CASSPQTDPQETQYF.

V usage is TRBV4-1 and J usage is TRBJ2-7, with 11 bases that match TRBD2. The germline gives CDR1 MGHRA, CDR2 YSYEKL. There are 17 residues in the CDR3. The V segment lost 4 bases and the J segment 5 bases; nucleotides outside the gene matches: 13. The CDR3 loop is CASSPHLAGGLRNEQYF. The CDR3 coding sequence is TGCGCCAGCAGCCCACACCTAGCGGGGGGCTTAAGGAACGAGCAGTACTTC.

The rearrangement uses TRBV2 and TRBJ1-2, with TRBD1 matching over 7 bases. This CDR3 spans 13 amino acids. The junction had 3 bases not matched to a gene; V was cut back by 1 base and J by 7 bases. Germline assignment: CDR1 SNHLY and CDR2 FYNNEI. Written as DNA, the CDR3 is TGTGCCAGCAGTGAAGGACAGGGTCTTGGCTACACCTTC. Protein: CASSEGQGLGYTF.

This clone was seen only a few times. This chain links TRBV5-4 with TRBJ1-6; 11 nucleotides line up with TRBD1. The germline V gene encodes CDR1 SGHNT and CDR2 YYREEE (reference sequence). J was trimmed by 3 bases and V by 0 bases; bases with no gene match: 2. The CDR3 runs to 17 residues. The CDR3 spells CASSLGTGGNYNSPLHF. In DNA form, the CDR3 reads TGTGCCAGCAGCTTGGGGACAGGGGGCAACTATAATTCACCCCTCCACTTT.

This clone was detected only once. This chain links TRBV5-1 with TRBJ2-3; 9 bases are shared with TRBD2. Germline-derived CDR1 and CDR2 are SGHRS and YFSETQ. This CDR3 comprises 15 residues. Losses at the gene ends were 0 bases for V and 4 bases for J; bases not matched to a gene: 3. CDR3 loop: CASSLGGGDADTQYF. CDR3 DNA: TGCGCCAGCAGCTTGGGCGGGGGGGACGCAGATACGCAGTATTTT.

The rearrangement links TRBV6-5 to TRBJ2-7; 9 nucleotides agree with TRBD2. The germline gives CDR1 MNHEY, CDR2 SVGAGI. The CDR3 is 16 residues long. With V trimmed by 2 bases and J by 4 bases, 9 bases remained unmatched. The CDR3 reads CASSYRWERGVYEQYF. In DNA form, the CDR3 reads TGTGCCAGCAGTTACCGGTGGGAGCGGGGGGTTTACGAGCAGTACTTC.

The J gene is TRBJ2-7, the V gene TRBV5-4; 9 nucleotides agree with TRBD1. Per the germline V gene, CDR1 is SGHNT and CDR2 is YYREEE (reference sequence). Trimming took 0 bases from V and 1 from J; bases not matched to a gene: 8. This CDR3 has 17 amino acids. Here the CDR3 reads CASSLGGQGLISYEQYF. The DNA of the CDR3 is TGTGCCAGCAGCTTGGGGGGACAGGGTTTAATATCCTACGAGCAGTACTTC.

The chain employs TRBV5-6 and TRBJ2-3; 7 bases fit TRBD2. V was pared by 2 bases and J by 6 bases, with 3 bases of the junction left unmatched. CDR1 is SGHDT, CDR2 YYEEEE, per germline. The CDR3 covers 13 residues. In nucleotides, the CDR3 is TGTGCCAGCAGCTTTACCGGGGGGGATACGCAGTATTTT. This encodes CASSFTGGDTQYF.

This chain joins TRBV18 and TRBJ2-5, with 14 nucleotides matching TRBD2. Per germline, CDR1 KGHSH and CDR2 LQKENI. J gave up 1 base and V 5 bases, and 3 bases lay outside the gene matches. The CDR3 spans 16 residues. CDR3 amino acids: CASSKGTSGSQETQYF. DNA of the CDR3: TGTGCCAGCTCAAAAGGGACTAGCGGGAGCCAAGAGACCCAGTACTTC.

In its sample, this clone was seen once. The V call is TRBV2, the J call TRBJ1-5; D is ambiguous. V gave up 3 bases and J gave up 0 bases, with 9 bases separating them. The germline gives CDR1 SNHLY, CDR2 FYNNEI. This CDR3 is 15 amino acids long. The DNA of the CDR3 is TGTGCCAGCAGTGAGGAGGGTTATAGCAATCAGCCCCAGCATTTT. Its protein is CASSEEGYSNQPQHF.

This clone was observed a handful of times. The J gene is TRBJ1-1, the V gene TRBV18, with 9 bases lining up with TRBD1. The CDR3 runs 15 residues. Germline CDR1 is KGHSH and CDR2 is LQKENI. J gave up 0 bases and V 3 bases, and 2 bases lay outside the gene matches. The CDR3 nucleotides read TGTGCCAGCTCACCGGGACAGGGATTGAACACTGAAGCTTTCTTT. This sequence encodes CASSPGQGLNTEAFF.